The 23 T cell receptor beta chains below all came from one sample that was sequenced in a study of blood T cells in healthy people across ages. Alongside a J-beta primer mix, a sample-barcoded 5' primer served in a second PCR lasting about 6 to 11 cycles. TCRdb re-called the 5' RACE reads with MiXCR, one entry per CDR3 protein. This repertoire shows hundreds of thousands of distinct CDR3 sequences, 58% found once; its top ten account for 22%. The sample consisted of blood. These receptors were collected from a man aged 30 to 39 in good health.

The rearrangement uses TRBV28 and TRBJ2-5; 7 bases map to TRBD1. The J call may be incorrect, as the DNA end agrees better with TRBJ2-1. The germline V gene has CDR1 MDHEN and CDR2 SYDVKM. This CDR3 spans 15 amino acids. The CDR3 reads CASSFRDRFQETQFF. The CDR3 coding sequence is TGTGCCAGCAGTTTCCGGGACAGATTCCAAGAGACCCAGTTCTTC.

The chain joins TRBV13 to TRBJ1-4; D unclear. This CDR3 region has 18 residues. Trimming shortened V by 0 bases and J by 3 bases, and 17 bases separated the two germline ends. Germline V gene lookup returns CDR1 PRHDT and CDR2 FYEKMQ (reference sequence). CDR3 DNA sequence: TGTGCCAGCAGCTTAGGAGGCCCTAAATTGAGTGCTAATGAAAAACTGTTTTTT. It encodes CASSLGGPKLSANEKLFF.

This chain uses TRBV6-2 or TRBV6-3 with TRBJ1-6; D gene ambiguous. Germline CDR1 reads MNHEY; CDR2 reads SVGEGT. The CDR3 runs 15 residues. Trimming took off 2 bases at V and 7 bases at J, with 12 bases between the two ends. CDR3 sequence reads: CASSYGGSRNSPLHF. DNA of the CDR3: TGTGCCAGCAGTTACGGTGGGTCGCGGAATTCACCCCTCCACTTT.

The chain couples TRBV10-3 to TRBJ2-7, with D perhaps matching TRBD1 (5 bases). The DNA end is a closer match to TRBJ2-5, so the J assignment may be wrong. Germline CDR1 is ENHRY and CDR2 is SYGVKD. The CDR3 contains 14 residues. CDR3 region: CATTFFEGEETQYF. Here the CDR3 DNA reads TGTGCCACCACCTTCTTCGAAGGGGAAGAGACCCAGTACTTC.

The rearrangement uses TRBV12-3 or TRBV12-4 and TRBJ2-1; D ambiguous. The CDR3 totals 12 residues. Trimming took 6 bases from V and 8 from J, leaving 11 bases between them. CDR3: CASRRLIDEQFF. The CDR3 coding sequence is TGTGCCAGCAGGCGCCTGATCGATGAGCAGTTCTTC.

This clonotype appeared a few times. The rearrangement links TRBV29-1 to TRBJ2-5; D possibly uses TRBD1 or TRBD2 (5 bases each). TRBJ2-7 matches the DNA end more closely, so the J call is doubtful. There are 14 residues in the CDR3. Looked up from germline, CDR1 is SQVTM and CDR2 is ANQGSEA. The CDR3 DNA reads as TGCAGCGTTGGGGGGATCACAGGCTGGTACGAGCAGTACTTC. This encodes CSVGGITGWYEQYF.

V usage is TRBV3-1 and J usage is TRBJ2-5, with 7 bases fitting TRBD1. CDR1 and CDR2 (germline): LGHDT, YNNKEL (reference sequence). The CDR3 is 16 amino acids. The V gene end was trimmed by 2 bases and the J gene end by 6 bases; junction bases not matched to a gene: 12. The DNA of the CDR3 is TGTGCCAGCAGCCAATCAGGGACAGCCACAAGAAAGACCCAGTACTTC. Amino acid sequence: CASSQSGTATRKTQYF.

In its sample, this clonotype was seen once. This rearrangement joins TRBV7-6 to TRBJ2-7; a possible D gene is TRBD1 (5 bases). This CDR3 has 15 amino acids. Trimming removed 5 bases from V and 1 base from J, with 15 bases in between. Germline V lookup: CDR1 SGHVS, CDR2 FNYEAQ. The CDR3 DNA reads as TGTGCCAGCAGCCCAAGACAGATAGTTTCCTACGAGCAGTACTTC. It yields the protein CASSPRQIVSYEQYF.

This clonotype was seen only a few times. This chain's CDR3 is CASSYLAYEQFF. In DNA form, the CDR3 reads TGTGCCAGCAGTTACTTGGCCTATGAGCAGTTCTTC. This chain connects TRBV6-2 or TRBV6-3 to TRBJ2-1; D is unresolved. The V end was cut by 1 base, the J end by 8 bases, with 6 bases between. Germline V lookup: CDR1 MNHEY, CDR2 SVGEGT. CDR3 length: 12 amino acids.

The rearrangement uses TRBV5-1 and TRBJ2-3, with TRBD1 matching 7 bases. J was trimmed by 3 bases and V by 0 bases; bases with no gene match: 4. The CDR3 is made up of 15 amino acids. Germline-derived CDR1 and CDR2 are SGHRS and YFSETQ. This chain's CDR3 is CASSLDGTETDTQYF. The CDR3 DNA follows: TGCGCCAGCAGCTTGGACGGGACAGAAACAGATACGCAGTATTTT.

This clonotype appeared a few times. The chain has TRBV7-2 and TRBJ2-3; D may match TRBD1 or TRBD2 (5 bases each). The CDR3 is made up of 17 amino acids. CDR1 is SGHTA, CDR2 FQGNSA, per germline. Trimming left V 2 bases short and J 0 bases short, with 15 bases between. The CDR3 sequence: CASSLRAGTFSTDTQYF. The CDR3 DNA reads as TGTGCCAGCAGCTTACGGGCAGGGACGTTTAGCACAGATACGCAGTATTTT.

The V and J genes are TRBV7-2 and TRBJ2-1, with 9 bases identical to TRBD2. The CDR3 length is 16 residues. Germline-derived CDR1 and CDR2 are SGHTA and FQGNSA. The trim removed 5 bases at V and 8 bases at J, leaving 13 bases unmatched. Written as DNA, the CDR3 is TGTGCCAGCAGCCGACGGGTGGCGGGGGGGCAGGATGAGCAGTTCTTC. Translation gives CASSRRVAGGQDEQFF.

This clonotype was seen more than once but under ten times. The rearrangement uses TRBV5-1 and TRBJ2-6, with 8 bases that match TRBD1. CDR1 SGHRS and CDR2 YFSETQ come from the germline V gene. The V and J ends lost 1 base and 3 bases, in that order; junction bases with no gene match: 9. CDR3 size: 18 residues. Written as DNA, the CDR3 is TGCGCCAGCAGCTTGTCCTTCCAGGGGGCGCATGGGGCCAACGTCCTGACTTTC. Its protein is CASSLSFQGAHGANVLTF.

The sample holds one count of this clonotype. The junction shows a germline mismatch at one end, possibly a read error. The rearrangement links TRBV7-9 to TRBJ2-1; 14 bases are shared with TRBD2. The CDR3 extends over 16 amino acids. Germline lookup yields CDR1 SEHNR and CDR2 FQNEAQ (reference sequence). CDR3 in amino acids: CAGSSLGLAGENEQFF. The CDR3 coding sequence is TGTGCCGGCAGCTCCCTGGGACTAGCGGGGGAGAATGAGCAGTTCTTC.

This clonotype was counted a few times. As DNA, the CDR3 is TGTGCCAGCAGTTTTACTGGACAGGGACTGAGACCCTACGAGCAGTACTTC. It codes for CASSFTGQGLRPYEQYF. The V call is TRBV28, the J call TRBJ2-7, with 8 bases identical to TRBD1. The trim removed 3 bases at V and 2 bases at J, leaving 12 bases unmatched. The CDR3 totals 17 residues. Germline V CDR1 and CDR2: MDHEN, SYDVKM.

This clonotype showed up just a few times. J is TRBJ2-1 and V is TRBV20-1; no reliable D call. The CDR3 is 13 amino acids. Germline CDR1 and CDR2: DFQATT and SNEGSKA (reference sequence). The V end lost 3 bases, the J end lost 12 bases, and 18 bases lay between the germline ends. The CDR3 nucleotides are TGCAGTGCTAGCTCGTCGACGTTTAACGGGCAGTTCTTC. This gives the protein CSASSSTFNGQFF.

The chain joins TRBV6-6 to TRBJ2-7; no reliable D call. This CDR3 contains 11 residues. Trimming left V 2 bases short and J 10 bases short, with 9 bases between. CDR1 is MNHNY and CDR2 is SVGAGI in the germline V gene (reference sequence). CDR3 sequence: CASSYLSNQYF. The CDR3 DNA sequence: TGTGCCAGCAGTTACCTTTCGAATCAGTACTTC.

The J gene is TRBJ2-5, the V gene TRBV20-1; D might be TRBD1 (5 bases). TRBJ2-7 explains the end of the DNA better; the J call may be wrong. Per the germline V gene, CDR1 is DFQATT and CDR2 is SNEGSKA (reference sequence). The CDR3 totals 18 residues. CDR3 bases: TGCAGTGCTAGAGAAGTAGGGGTTGGAGCGCCAGGGTTCTACGAGCAGTACTTC. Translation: CSAREVGVGAPGFYEQYF.

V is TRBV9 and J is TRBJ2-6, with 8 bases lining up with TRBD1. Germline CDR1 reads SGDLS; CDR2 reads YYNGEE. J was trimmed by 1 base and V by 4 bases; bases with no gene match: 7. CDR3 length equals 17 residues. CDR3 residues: CASSHTTGESGANVLTF. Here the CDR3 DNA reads TGTGCCAGCAGCCACACGACAGGGGAGTCTGGGGCCAACGTCCTGACTTTC.

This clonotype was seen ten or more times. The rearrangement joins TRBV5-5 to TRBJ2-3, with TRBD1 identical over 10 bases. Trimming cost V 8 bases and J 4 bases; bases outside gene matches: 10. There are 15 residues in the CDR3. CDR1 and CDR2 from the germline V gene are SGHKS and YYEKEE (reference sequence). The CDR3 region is CASFWGTGESDTQYF. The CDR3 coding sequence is TGTGCCAGTTTTTGGGGGACAGGGGAGTCAGATACGCAGTATTTT.

DNA for the CDR3: TGCAGTGCCAATAGCGGGAGAGGTACAGATACGCAGTATTTT. Its protein is CSANSGRGTDTQYF. The V gene is TRBV20-1, the J gene TRBJ2-3; 9 nucleotides agree with TRBD2. The CDR3 has 14 residues. CDR1 DFQATT and CDR2 SNEGSKA come from the germline V gene (reference sequence). V dropped 6 bases and J dropped 3; count of bases not matched to a gene: 7.

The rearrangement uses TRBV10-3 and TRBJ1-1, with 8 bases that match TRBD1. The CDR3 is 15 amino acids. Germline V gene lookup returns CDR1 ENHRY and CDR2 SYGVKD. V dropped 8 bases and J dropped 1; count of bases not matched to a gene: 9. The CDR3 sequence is CAIRGTTGENTEAFF. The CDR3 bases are TGTGCCATCCGGGGGACGACAGGGGAGAACACTGAAGCTTTCTTT.

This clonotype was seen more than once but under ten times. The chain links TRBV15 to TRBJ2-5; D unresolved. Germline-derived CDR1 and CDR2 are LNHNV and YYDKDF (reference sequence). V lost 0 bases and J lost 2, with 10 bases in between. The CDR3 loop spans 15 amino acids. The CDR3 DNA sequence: TGTGCCACCAGCAGAGATCTCCATCAGCAAGAGACCCAGTACTTC. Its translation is CATSRDLHQQETQYF.